This entry lists 10 T cell receptor beta chains sequenced from one sample in a study of T cell responses to AZD1222 COVID-19 vaccine. Generated by immunoSEQ multiplex PCR, the TCRdb table keeps only in-frame clones and is missing some. The sample holds 130,000 to 150,000 clones; roughly nine tenths are singletons and the top ten take 1.5% to 2%. The specimen was peripheral blood, collected 28 days after the second AZD1222 dose. The receptors here all came from an adult who received the AZD1222 COVID-19 vaccine.

The chain employs TRBV29-1 and TRBJ1-1, with a tentative D call TRBD1 (5 bases). Germline CDR1 is SQVTM and CDR2 is ANQGSEA. The CDR3 runs to 13 residues. Trimming removed 7 bases at V and 6 bases at J, with 18 bases between. CDR3 amino acids: CSAGESGRAEAFF. CDR3 bases: TGCAGCGCCGGGGAGTCGGGGCGGGCTGAAGCTTTCTTT. Based on the CDR3 plus reference TRBV29-1 and TRBJ1-1, the full variable domain is SAVISQKPSRDICQRGTSLTIQCQVDSQVTMMFWYRQQPGQSLTLIATANQGSEATYESGFVIDKFPISRPNLTFSTLTVSNMSPEDSSIYLCSAGESGRAEAFFGQGTRLTVV.

V is TRBV2 and J is TRBJ2-5, with D hard to call. V was cut by 5 bases and J by 6 bases, with 13 bases left in between. The CDR3 runs to 13 residues. Germline CDR1 SNHLY, CDR2 FYNNEI. The CDR3 sequence is CASSPLTAQTQYF. The DNA of the CDR3 is TGTGCCAGCAGTCCCCTGACCGCCCAGACCCAGTACTTC.

This sequence joins TRBV7-2 and TRBJ2-7; no definite D call. Germline CDR1 SGHTA, CDR2 FQGNSA. This CDR3 spans 12 amino acids. V was clipped by 5 bases and J by 6 bases, with 11 bases between them. The CDR3: CASSTSHSEQYF. Here the CDR3 DNA reads TGTGCCAGCAGCACATCCCATTCCGAGCAGTACTTC.

This clone was recorded only once. This chain uses TRBV7-2 with TRBJ1-1, with a weak D call TRBD1 (6 bases). Per germline, CDR1 SGHTA and CDR2 FQGNSA. The V gene lost 1 base and the J gene lost 0 bases, with 12 bases spanning the gap. The CDR3 is made up of 16 amino acids. The CDR3: CASSLDWTVLNTEAFF. The DNA for the CDR3 is TGTGCCAGCAGCTTAGATTGGACAGTCTTGAACACTGAAGCTTTCTTT.

The chain has TRBV7-2 and TRBJ1-4; D is undetermined. This CDR3 spans 15 amino acids. From germline, CDR1 is SGHTA and CDR2 FQGNSA. Deletions cut 0 bases from V and 7 bases from J, with 12 bases between. The DNA of the CDR3 is TGTGCCAGCAGCTTAGCCTCAGGAACGGGTGAAAAACTGTTTTTT. This sequence encodes CASSLASGTGEKLFF. The full variable domain, its missing parts supplied by reference TRBV7-2 and TRBJ1-4, is GAGVSQSPSNKVTEKGKDVELRCDPISGHTALYWYRQSLGQGLEFLIYFQGNSAPDKSGLPSDRFSAERTGGSVSTLTIQRTQQEDSAVYLCASSLASGTGEKLFFGSGTQLSVL.

The gene calls are TRBV27 and TRBJ2-1; D is unclear. The germline V gene has CDR1 MNHEY and CDR2 SMNVEV (reference sequence). Trimming removed 6 bases at V and 6 bases at J, with 15 bases between. The CDR3 contains 14 residues. The CDR3 is CASSLLAITNEQFF. In nucleotides, the CDR3 is TGTGCCAGCAGCCTCTTAGCCATTACCAATGAGCAGTTCTTC.

The rearrangement links TRBV19 to TRBJ1-5; 9 bases fit TRBD1. The V gene's germline CDR1 is LNHDA and CDR2 SQIVND (reference sequence). The CDR3 is made up of 13 amino acids. Trimming at V came to 5 bases and at J to 6 bases, leaving 2 bases not matched to a gene. This CDR3 is CASSLQGAQPQHF. CDR3 DNA: TGTGCCAGTAGTTTACAGGGGGCTCAGCCCCAGCATTTT.

This clone was seen more than once but under ten times. The V and J genes are TRBV10-2 and TRBJ1-2, with 9 bases fitting TRBD1. Germline V CDR1 and CDR2: WSHSY, SAAADI. The CDR3 has 14 amino acids. J lost 6 bases, V lost 5 bases, and 7 bases had no gene match. The CDR3 DNA is TGCGCCAGCAGTACTACAGGGGGCGCCCATGGCTACACCTTC. Translating it yields CASSTTGGAHGYTF.

Worth noting for this clone: The junction shows a germline mismatch at one end, possibly a read error. This chain joins TRBV6-5 and TRBJ2-4, with TRBD1 identical over 11 bases. Germline V gives CDR1 MNHEY, CDR2 SVGAGI. This CDR3 has 12 residues. The CDR3 bases are TGTGCCGGCAGGACAGGGGGCGAACCTCAGTACTTC. It translates to CAGRTGGEPQYF.

The V gene is TRBV4-2, the J gene TRBJ1-1, with D hard to call. This CDR3 region has 15 residues. The germline CDR1 and CDR2 sequences are LGHNA and YNFKEQ. V lost 1 base and J lost 3, with 12 bases in between. For the CDR3, the DNA is TGTGCCAGCAGCCAAGGGATAGGCCCTTACACTGAAGCTTTCTTT. Translating it yields CASSQGIGPYTEAFF.